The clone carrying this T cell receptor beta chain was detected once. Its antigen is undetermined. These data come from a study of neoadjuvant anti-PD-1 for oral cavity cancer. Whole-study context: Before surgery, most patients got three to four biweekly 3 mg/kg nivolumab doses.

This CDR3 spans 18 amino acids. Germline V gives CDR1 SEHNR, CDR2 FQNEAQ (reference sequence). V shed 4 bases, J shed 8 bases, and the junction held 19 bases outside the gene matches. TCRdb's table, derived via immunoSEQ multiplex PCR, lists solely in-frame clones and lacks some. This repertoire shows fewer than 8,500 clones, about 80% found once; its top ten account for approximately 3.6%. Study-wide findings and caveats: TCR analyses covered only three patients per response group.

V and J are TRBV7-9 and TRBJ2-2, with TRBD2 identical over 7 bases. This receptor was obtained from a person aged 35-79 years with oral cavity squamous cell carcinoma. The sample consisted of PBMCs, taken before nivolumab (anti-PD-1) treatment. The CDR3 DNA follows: TGTGCCAGCAGCTCCTATACCTCGGGGAGGGAGCTACGAGGGGAGCTGTTTTTT. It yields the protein CASSSYTSGRELRGELFF.